The 8 T cell receptor beta chains below come from one sample, sequenced in a study of T cells in Graves' hyperthyroidism and ophthalmopathy. Amplified regions were TCR beta CDR3 sequences from RNA transcripts. First-round RT-PCR of the TCR CDR3 relied on the HTBI primer set. TCRdb reprocessed the multiplex PCR reads via MiXCR and lists one record per CDR3 protein. The data show roughly 740,000 distinct CDR3 sequences, 16% seen once. Material: blood. The receptors shown here come from a man younger than 35 with Graves' hyperthyroidism.

In regard to this clonotype: This may come from a read error, since a much larger clone is one base off. This chain uses TRBV11-2 with TRBJ2-5; tentatively, D is TRBD2 (6 bases). Germline V gene sequence: CDR1 SGHAT, CDR2 FQNNGV. The CDR3 is made up of 13 amino acids. CDR3 DNA sequence: TGTGCCAGCAGCTTAGAGGGACGGGGGACCCAGTGCTTC. It yields the protein CASSLEGRGTQCF. The complete variable domain, with remaining parts taken from reference TRBV11-2 and TRBJ2-5, reads EAGVAQSPRYKIIEKRQSVAFWCNPISGHATLYWYQQILGQGPKLLIQFQNNGVVDDSQLPKDRFSAERLKGVDSTLKIQPAKLEDSAVYLCASSLEGRGTQCFGPGTRLLVL.

This clonotype was seen a handful of times. This chain uses TRBV2 with TRBJ2-3; 12 positions match TRBD1. CDR1 and CDR2 (germline): SNHLY, FYNNEI. The CDR3 runs 16 residues. After removal of 4 bases from V and 2 bases from J, the junction contained 4 bases not matched to a gene. CDR3 nucleotides: TGTGCCAGCAGTGGCCGGGGACAGGGGGCCACAGATACGCAGTATTTT. Its protein product is CASSGRGQGATDTQYF. The entire variable domain, with the rest obtained from reference TRBV2 and TRBJ2-3, is as follows: EPEVTQTPSHQVTQMGQEVILRCVPISNHLYFYWYRQILGQKVEFLVSFYNNEISEKSEIFDDQFSVERPDGSNFTLKIRSTKLEDSAMYFCASSGRGQGATDTQYFGPGTRLTVL.

The chain links TRBV14 to TRBJ2-2; perhaps TRBD2 as D (5 bases). The ends were cut back, 3 bases at V and 6 bases at J, with 20 bases in the middle. Per the germline V gene, CDR1 is SGHDN and CDR2 is FVKESK. CDR3 length: 17 amino acids. The CDR3 nucleotides are TGTGCCAGCAGCCAGGACTTACGTCGGAGCCGGTCCGGGGAGCTGTTTTTT. Translated: CASSQDLRRSRSGELFF. The full variable domain, its missing parts supplied by reference TRBV14 and TRBJ2-2, is EAGVTQFPSHSVIEKGQTVTLRCDPISGHDNLYWYRRVMGKEIKFLLHFVKESKQDESGMPNNRFLAERTGGTYSTLKVQPAELEDSGVYFCASSQDLRRSRSGELFFGEGSRLTVL.

This clonotype came up a few times. V usage is TRBV30 and J usage is TRBJ2-2; maybe TRBD2 (5 bases). Germline CDR1 and CDR2: GTSNPN and SVGIG (reference sequence). This CDR3 spans 15 amino acids. V was trimmed by 1 base and J by 2 bases, leaving 11 bases between them. The chain's CDR3 is CAWSGPGINTGELFF. The CDR3 nucleotides read TGTGCCTGGAGTGGGCCGGGAATCAACACCGGGGAGCTGTTTTTT.

This clonotype came up a few times. The chain has TRBV7-9 and TRBJ2-1; tentative D call: TRBD2 (7 bases). Germline lookup yields CDR1 SEHNR and CDR2 FQNEAQ (reference sequence). V was clipped by 1 base and J by 9 bases, with 13 bases between them. CDR3 length: 14 amino acids. The CDR3 DNA sequence: TGTGCCAGCAGCTTAGGGGGGGGCACTAGTGAGCAGTTCTTC. This sequence encodes CASSLGGGTSEQFF.

V usage is TRBV7-2 and J usage is TRBJ1-1; no definite D call. The CDR3 has 13 residues. Germline V gene lookup returns CDR1 SGHTA and CDR2 FQGNSA. V was shortened by 5 bases and J by 4 bases, with 11 bases between the two germline ends. The CDR3 DNA follows: TGTGCCAGCAGCCCGAGCCTGGCCACTGAAGCTTTCTTT. It encodes CASSPSLATEAFF.

The chain recombines TRBV27 with TRBJ2-7; D is perhaps TRBD1 or TRBD2 (5 bases each). Trimming took 3 bases from V and 4 from J, leaving 16 bases between them. The V gene's germline CDR1 is MNHEY and CDR2 SMNVEV (reference sequence). The CDR3 is 15 residues long. CDR3 sequence (DNA): TGTGCCAGCAGTTTCGTTGGGACGGGGTCTTACGAGCAGTACTTC. It translates to CASSFVGTGSYEQYF.

The V and J genes are TRBV7-2 and TRBJ1-1; D is unresolved. The CDR3 contains 14 residues. Trimming cost V 1 base and J 4 bases, with 10 bases left between them. CDR1 is SGHTA and CDR2 is FQGNSA in the germline V gene. In DNA form, the CDR3 reads TGTGCCAGCAGCTTAGGAGGGTGGGGCACTGAAGCTTTCTTT. Protein: CASSLGGWGTEAFF. Full variable domain (rest looked up from reference TRBV7-2 and TRBJ1-1): GAGVSQSPSNKVTEKGKDVELRCDPISGHTALYWYRQSLGQGLEFLIYFQGNSAPDKSGLPSDRFSAERTGGSVSTLTIQRTQQEDSAVYLCASSLGGWGTEAFFGQGTRLTVV.